These 15 T cell receptor beta chains originate from one sample sequenced in a study of a mutant IDH1 vaccine in newly diagnosed glioma. Sequenced by immunoSEQ multiplex PCR; TCRdb stores in-frame clones only, minus some. The sample lists 35,000 to 50,000 clones, 84% occurring once. The time point was: week 11, during vaccination. Vaccine doses each comprised 300 ug of mutant IDH1 20-mer peptide, with topical imiquimod. Antigen specificity for these receptors is unknown. The sample was PBMCs, taken from a glioma patient whose treatment included an IDH1 peptide vaccine. The receptors derive from a man aged 35 to 55 with glioma.

This clone has just a few counts. The chain is built from TRBV25-1 and TRBJ1-4; D remains unclear. The V end was cut by 8 bases, the J end by 8 bases, with 12 bases between. CDR1 and CDR2 (germline): MGHDK, SYGVNS. This CDR3 has 12 amino acids. The CDR3 nucleotides are TGTGCCAGCTCCAGGATGGGGGAAAAACTGTTTTTT. Translation: CASSRMGEKLFF.

The genes are TRBV7-8 and TRBJ2-7; D is unresolved. Germline CDR1 reads SGHVS; CDR2 reads FQNEAQ. With 1 base removed from V and 7 bases from J, the gap between germline ends came to 5 bases. The CDR3 extends over 11 amino acids. CDR3 coding DNA: TGTGCCAGCAGCTTAGGTTTGGAGCAGTACTTC. Its protein is CASSLGLEQYF. Full variable domain (outside the CDR3, taken from reference TRBV7-8 and TRBJ2-7): GAGVSQSPRYKVAKRGQDVALRCDPISGHVSLFWYQQALGQGPEFLTYFQNEAQLDKSGLPSDRFFAERPEGSVSTLKIQRTQQEDSAVYLCASSLGLEQYFGPGTRLTVT.

V usage is TRBV7-9 and J usage is TRBJ2-1; D is possibly TRBD2 (5 bases). V lost 0 bases to trimming and J lost 6 bases, with 6 bases between them. Germline assignment: CDR1 SEHNR and CDR2 FQNEAQ (reference sequence). The CDR3 spans 13 residues. The CDR3 DNA is TGTGCCAGCAGCTTAGCGGCGGGCAATGAGCAGTTCTTC. Protein sequence: CASSLAAGNEQFF.

CDR3 amino acids: CATSEPLSALSYEQYF. DNA for the CDR3: TGTGCCACCAGCGAGCCCCTAAGCGCCCTCTCCTACGAGCAGTACTTC. The rearrangement joins TRBV15 to TRBJ2-7; D unclear. The germline V and J ends were trimmed by 5 bases and 0 bases, with 17 bases remaining between them. The CDR3 is 16 amino acids. CDR1 and CDR2 (germline): LNHNV, YYDKDF (reference sequence).

This chain links TRBV27 with TRBJ1-5; D might be TRBD1 (5 bases). The CDR3 extends over 13 amino acids. Germline assignment: CDR1 MNHEY and CDR2 SMNVEV (reference sequence). With 5 bases removed from V and 6 bases from J, the gap between germline ends came to 11 bases. The CDR3 DNA is TGTGCCAGCAGTCATGACAGAAGTCAGCCCCAGCATTTT. Translating it yields CASSHDRSQPQHF.

The chain uses TRBV29-1 and TRBJ1-2; D unresolved. This CDR3 comprises 13 residues. The V and J ends lost 6 bases and 4 bases respectively, with 15 bases between them. Germline V gives CDR1 SQVTM, CDR2 ANQGSEA. The CDR3 DNA reads as TGCAGCGTCCAAGGGCAAACCAGCTATGGCTACACCTTC. It encodes CSVQGQTSYGYTF.

This clone has a handful of counts. The V call is TRBV7-6, the J call TRBJ2-2; D is possibly TRBD2 (5 bases). CDR3 length equals 15 residues. Trimming took 5 bases from V and 7 from J, leaving 17 bases between them. In germline, CDR1 is SGHVS, CDR2 FNYEAQ. The CDR3 DNA reads TGTGCCAGCAGCCAAAGGATAGAGGGTGGCGGGGAGCTGTTTTTT. Encoded protein: CASSQRIEGGGELFF.

The chain has TRBV9 and TRBJ2-7, with 16 bases aligning to TRBD2. CDR1 is SGDLS and CDR2 is YYNGEE in the germline V gene. This CDR3 region has 16 residues. The junction had 3 bases not matched to a gene; V was cut back by 0 bases and J by 6 bases. For the CDR3, the DNA is TGTGCCAGCAGCGTAGCGGGACTAGCGGGAGGGCGCGAGCAGTACTTC. Translation: CASSVAGLAGGREQYF.

This chain uses TRBV11-2 with TRBJ1-1; no clear D gene. V was trimmed by 7 bases and J by 0 bases, leaving 12 bases between them. The germline V gene encodes CDR1 SGHAT and CDR2 FQNNGV. This CDR3 has 14 residues. The CDR3 reads CASIPRRVNTEAFF. The DNA for the CDR3 is TGTGCCAGCATCCCTCGACGGGTGAACACTGAAGCTTTCTTT. The variable domain in full, completed from reference TRBV11-2 and TRBJ1-1, reads EAGVAQSPRYKIIEKRQSVAFWCNPISGHATLYWYQQILGQGPKLLIQFQNNGVVDDSQLPKDRFSAERLKGVDSTLKIQPAKLEDSAVYLCASIPRRVNTEAFFGQGTRLTVV.

This clone was detected only a few times. V gene TRBV10-1 combines with J gene TRBJ2-1; 7 bases map to TRBD2. The CDR3 covers 18 residues. Trimming removed 11 bases from V and 5 bases from J; junction bases left unmatched: 24. The V gene's germline CDR1 is WNHNN and CDR2 SYGVQD (reference sequence). The CDR3 region has the DNA TGCGCCGTTAGGGGCACACTTGCAAGACGGGACTACAACAATGAGCAGTTCTTC. Translating gives CAVRGTLARRDYNNEQFF.

This chain uses TRBV18 with TRBJ2-7; possibly TRBD1 for D (5 bases). CDR1 and CDR2 from the germline V gene are KGHSH and LQKENI. The length of the CDR3 is 12 residues. Trimming shortened V by 3 bases and J by 3 bases, and 6 bases separated the two germline ends. CDR3 sequence: CASSPTVYEQYF. As DNA, the CDR3 is TGTGCCAGCTCACCGACAGTCTACGAGCAGTACTTC.

The chain links TRBV27 to TRBJ2-5; TRBD2 is a possible D gene (7 bases). In germline, CDR1 is MNHEY, CDR2 SMNVEV (reference sequence). The CDR3 has 15 residues. The ends were cut back, 3 bases at V and 5 bases at J, with 16 bases in the middle. CDR3 DNA sequence: TGTGCCAGCAGTTTCTTTGGGGGGGCGCGGGAGACCCAGTACTTC. Translated: CASSFFGGARETQYF.

The V gene is TRBV7-9, the J gene TRBJ2-5; no clear D gene. CDR3 size: 15 residues. The V end lost 6 bases, the J end lost 0 bases, and 14 bases lay between the germline ends. CDR1 and CDR2 from the germline V gene are SEHNR and FQNEAQ (reference sequence). The CDR3 bases are TGTGCCAGCAGAGTCCCCGACCCAGACCAAGAGACCCAGTACTTC. This encodes CASRVPDPDQETQYF.

The chain links TRBV18 to TRBJ2-5, with D uncertain. Germline CDR1 reads KGHSH; CDR2 reads LQKENI. CDR3 length equals 11 residues. V was clipped by 6 bases and J by 5 bases, with 7 bases between them. CDR3 in amino acids: CASSLWETQYF. CDR3 nucleotides: TGTGCCAGCTCCCTCTGGGAGACCCAGTACTTC.

The rearrangement links TRBV7-2 to TRBJ2-3, with 12 bases matching TRBD2. Trimming took 5 bases from V and 5 from J; bases not matched to a gene: 8. Germline values: CDR1 SGHTA, CDR2 FQGNSA. The CDR3 is 16 residues long. The CDR3 nucleotides read TGTGCCAGCAGCCTCAGACTAGCGGGAGCGAAAGATACGCAGTATTTT. Translating gives CASSLRLAGAKDTQYF. Drawing the rest from reference TRBV7-2 and TRBJ2-3, the complete variable domain is GAGVSQSPSNKVTEKGKDVELRCDPISGHTALYWYRQSLGQGLEFLIYFQGNSAPDKSGLPSDRFSAERTGGSVSTLTIQRTQQEDSAVYLCASSLRLAGAKDTQYFGPGTRLTVL.